This T cell receptor beta chain was recorded in a study of T cell responses to AZD1222 COVID-19 vaccine. Study-wide results and limits: Without day 14 samples, only post-peak T cell repertoires were studied. A mostly white British donor set with more females was recruited, and clonal diversity was possibly underestimated. Of the AZD1222 recipients, only 5 or 6 were seropositive at baseline.

This table comes from immunoSEQ multiplex PCR, and its TCRdb copy is limited to in-frame clones, with some not included. The sample has 150,000 to 200,000 clones; 88% are singletons. Regarding this clone: As yet, its antigen is unknown.

This CDR3 contains 15 residues. Germline values: CDR1 MNHEY, CDR2 SVGAGI. V lost 6 bases to trimming and J lost 4 bases, with 13 bases between them. The origin of this receptor is an adult who received the AZD1222 COVID-19 vaccine. The material sequenced was peripheral blood, taken 28 days after the second AZD1222 dose. The chain joins TRBV6-5 to TRBJ1-6, with a weak D call TRBD1 (5 bases). The CDR3, as DNA: TGTGCCAGCAGCCGAACGACAGTTTATAATTCACCCCTCCACTTT. It specifies CASSRTTVYNSPLHF.